Following are 16 T cell receptor beta chains from one sample sequenced in a study of blood T cell repertoires in COVID-19 (TCRdb year 2020). Library preparation used the immunoSEQ multiplex PCR assay. The immuneACCESS repertoire file appears here via TCRdb, limited to in-frame rearrangements. These files lack a portion of the clones; in checked studies, under half of the deficit traces to unresolved V genes, and the cause of the others is not known. The sample profile shows roughly 300,000 clones; 80% to 90% of them were found once. The top ten hold roughly 1.1% of the sample. What was sequenced was peripheral blood. The receptor source for this set is a woman in her 50s with acute or convalescent COVID-19.

The V and J genes are TRBV6-1 and TRBJ1-6; the D is unclear. Germline V gene sequence: CDR1 MNHNS, CDR2 SASEGT. The length of the CDR3 is 12 residues. Deletions cut 1 base from V and 10 bases from J, with 5 bases between. The CDR3 DNA sequence: TGTGCCAGCAGTGAAGGGAGGTCACCCCTCCACTTT. This sequence encodes CASSEGRSPLHF.

This chain uses TRBV5-1 with TRBJ1-5; D perhaps matches TRBD1 (5 bases). The CDR3 runs to 13 residues. Germline assignment: CDR1 SGHRS and CDR2 YFSETQ. V was pared by 5 bases and J by 0 bases, with 6 bases between. The CDR3 loop is CASSRGSNQPQHF. The DNA for the CDR3 is TGCGCCAGCAGTAGGGGTAGCAATCAGCCCCAGCATTTT. The full variable domain, rest sourced from reference TRBV5-1 and TRBJ1-5, is KAGVTQTPRYLIKTRGQQVTLSCSPISGHRSVSWYQQTPGQGLQFLFEYFSETQRNKGNFPGRFSGRQFSNSRSEMNVSTLELGDSALYLCASSRGSNQPQHFGDGTRLSIL.

Here the CDR3 DNA reads TGTGCCAGCAGCCCGACTAGTATCAGGAACACAGATACGCAGTATTTT. It codes for CASSPTSIRNTDTQYF. V usage is TRBV7-9 and J usage is TRBJ2-3; a weak D match, TRBD2 (6 bases). The V gene's germline CDR1 is SEHNR and CDR2 FQNEAQ (reference sequence). The CDR3 runs to 16 residues. Trimming left V 5 bases short and J 2 bases short, with 17 bases between.

V and J are TRBV5-1 and TRBJ2-7, with 10 bases that match TRBD1. The length of the CDR3 is 13 residues. Germline CDR1 SGHRS, CDR2 YFSETQ. The J segment lost 5 bases and the V segment lost 5 bases, leaving 4 bases of the junction unmatched. The CDR3 DNA follows: TGCGCCAGCAGGGGGACAGGGGCCCACGAGCAGTACTTC. Amino acids: CASRGTGAHEQYF.

J is TRBJ2-7 and V is TRBV27, with a tentative D call TRBD2 (5 bases). CDR1 and CDR2 from the germline V gene are MNHEY and SMNVEV (reference sequence). Between the trimmed V and J ends, which lost 3 bases and 2 bases, there was a span of 8 bases. This CDR3 region has 13 residues. The CDR3 region has the DNA TGTGCCAGCAGTTTGGGAGTGGCCTACGAGCAGTACTTC. It specifies CASSLGVAYEQYF.

Written as DNA, the CDR3 is TGCGCCAGCAGCAAGGGACAGGGGGCAGTGAACACTGAAGCTTTCTTT. Translated, it gives CASSKGQGAVNTEAFF. This chain joins TRBV5-1 and TRBJ1-1, with 12 bases fitting TRBD1. The J segment lost 0 bases and the V segment lost 4 bases, leaving 4 bases of the junction unmatched. CDR3 length: 16 residues. The germline CDR1 and CDR2 sequences are SGHRS and YFSETQ.

The rearrangement uses TRBV19 and TRBJ2-7, with 11 nucleotides matching TRBD1. Per germline, CDR1 LNHDA and CDR2 SQIVND (reference sequence). This CDR3 spans 16 amino acids. The V gene end was trimmed by 5 bases and the J gene end by 2 bases; junction bases not matched to a gene: 8. CDR3 nucleotide sequence: TGTGCCAGTAGTCGCTCCGGACAGGGGGCCCCCTACGAGCAGTACTTC. Translation gives CASSRSGQGAPYEQYF.

The V and J genes are TRBV30 and TRBJ1-5, with D tentatively TRBD1 (5 bases). CDR1 and CDR2 (germline): GTSNPN, SVGIG (reference sequence). CDR3 length: 15 residues. The V and J ends lost 4 bases and 6 bases respectively, with 19 bases between them. CDR3 nucleotide sequence: TGTGCCTGGACCGCGGGGACGCCGTTGGGTCAGCCCCAGCATTTT. As protein: CAWTAGTPLGQPQHF.

V and J are TRBV21-1 and TRBJ1-5. TRBV21-1 is labeled a pseudogene. The CDR3 loop spans 15 amino acids. The CDR3 nucleotides are TGTGCCAGCACCAAGGGGGGGTGGAGCAATCAGCCCCAGCATTTT. Its protein is CASTKGGWSNQPQHF.

A word on this clone: Compared with germline, one end of the junction differs, possibly owing to a read error. The rearrangement uses TRBV4-1 and TRBJ2-2; D may be TRBD1 (6 bases). From germline, CDR1 is MGHRA and CDR2 YSYEKL. The CDR3 is made up of 14 amino acids. The CDR3 sequence is CVSSDRIRGGELFF. The CDR3 nucleotides are TGCGTCAGCAGCGACAGGATCAGGGGCGGGGAGCTGTTTTTT.

V and J are TRBV5-6 and TRBJ2-1; TRBD1 agrees at 7 bases. CDR3 length: 16 residues. The germline V gene has CDR1 SGHDT and CDR2 YYEEEE. Losses at the gene ends were 6 bases for V and 0 bases for J; bases not matched to a gene: 9. CDR3 in DNA: TGTGCCAGCAACTCCCAGGGACAGAACTCCTACAATGAGCAGTTCTTC. Encoded protein: CASNSQGQNSYNEQFF.

V and J are TRBV25-1 and TRBJ2-7; possibly TRBD1 for D (7 bases). Trimming cost V 1 base and J 1 base, with 14 bases left between them. Germline loops: CDR1 MGHDK, CDR2 SYGVNS. This CDR3 has 16 amino acids. The CDR3 nucleotides read TGTGCCAGCAGTGAATGCACAGGGGAGGATTCCTACGAGCAGTACGTC. Encoded protein: CASSECTGEDSYEQYV.

V usage is TRBV7-2 and J usage is TRBJ1-1; D is unclear. V shed 5 bases and J shed 1 base, with 11 bases lying between them. Looked up from germline, CDR1 is SGHTA and CDR2 is FQGNSA. This CDR3 is 14 amino acids long. The CDR3 DNA is TGTGCCAGCAGCCGGAGCTACCAGAACACTGAAGCTTTCTTT. Translated: CASSRSYQNTEAFF.

This clone has only a few counts. V gene TRBV7-2 combines with J gene TRBJ1-4; weak D call: TRBD1 (6 bases). The V and J ends lost 5 bases and 7 bases respectively, with 14 bases between them. Germline V gene data show CDR1 as SGHTA and CDR2 as FQGNSA. This CDR3 is 14 amino acids long. This CDR3 is CASSKAGTSEKLFF. The CDR3 coding sequence is TGTGCCAGCAGCAAGGCCGGGACAAGTGAAAAACTGTTTTTT.

V gene TRBV6-5 combines with J gene TRBJ1-4; TRBD1 matches at 7 bases. This CDR3 has 13 amino acids. Germline CDR1 MNHEY, CDR2 SVGAGI. The V gene end was trimmed by 10 bases and the J gene end by 8 bases; junction bases not matched to a gene: 10. CDR3 DNA: TGTGCCACGAAGGGGGCCGGTGAGGAAAAACTGTTTTTT. As protein: CATKGAGEEKLFF.

V is TRBV9 and J is TRBJ1-2; 7 bases are a match to TRBD1. CDR3 size: 15 residues. CDR1 and CDR2 from the germline V gene are SGDLS and YYNGEE. The junction had 5 bases not matched to a gene; V was cut back by 0 bases and J by 3 bases. In nucleotides, the CDR3 is TGTGCCAGCAGCGTAGGGGCAGGGGGTGACTATGGCTACACCTTC. Amino acid sequence: CASSVGAGGDYGYTF.